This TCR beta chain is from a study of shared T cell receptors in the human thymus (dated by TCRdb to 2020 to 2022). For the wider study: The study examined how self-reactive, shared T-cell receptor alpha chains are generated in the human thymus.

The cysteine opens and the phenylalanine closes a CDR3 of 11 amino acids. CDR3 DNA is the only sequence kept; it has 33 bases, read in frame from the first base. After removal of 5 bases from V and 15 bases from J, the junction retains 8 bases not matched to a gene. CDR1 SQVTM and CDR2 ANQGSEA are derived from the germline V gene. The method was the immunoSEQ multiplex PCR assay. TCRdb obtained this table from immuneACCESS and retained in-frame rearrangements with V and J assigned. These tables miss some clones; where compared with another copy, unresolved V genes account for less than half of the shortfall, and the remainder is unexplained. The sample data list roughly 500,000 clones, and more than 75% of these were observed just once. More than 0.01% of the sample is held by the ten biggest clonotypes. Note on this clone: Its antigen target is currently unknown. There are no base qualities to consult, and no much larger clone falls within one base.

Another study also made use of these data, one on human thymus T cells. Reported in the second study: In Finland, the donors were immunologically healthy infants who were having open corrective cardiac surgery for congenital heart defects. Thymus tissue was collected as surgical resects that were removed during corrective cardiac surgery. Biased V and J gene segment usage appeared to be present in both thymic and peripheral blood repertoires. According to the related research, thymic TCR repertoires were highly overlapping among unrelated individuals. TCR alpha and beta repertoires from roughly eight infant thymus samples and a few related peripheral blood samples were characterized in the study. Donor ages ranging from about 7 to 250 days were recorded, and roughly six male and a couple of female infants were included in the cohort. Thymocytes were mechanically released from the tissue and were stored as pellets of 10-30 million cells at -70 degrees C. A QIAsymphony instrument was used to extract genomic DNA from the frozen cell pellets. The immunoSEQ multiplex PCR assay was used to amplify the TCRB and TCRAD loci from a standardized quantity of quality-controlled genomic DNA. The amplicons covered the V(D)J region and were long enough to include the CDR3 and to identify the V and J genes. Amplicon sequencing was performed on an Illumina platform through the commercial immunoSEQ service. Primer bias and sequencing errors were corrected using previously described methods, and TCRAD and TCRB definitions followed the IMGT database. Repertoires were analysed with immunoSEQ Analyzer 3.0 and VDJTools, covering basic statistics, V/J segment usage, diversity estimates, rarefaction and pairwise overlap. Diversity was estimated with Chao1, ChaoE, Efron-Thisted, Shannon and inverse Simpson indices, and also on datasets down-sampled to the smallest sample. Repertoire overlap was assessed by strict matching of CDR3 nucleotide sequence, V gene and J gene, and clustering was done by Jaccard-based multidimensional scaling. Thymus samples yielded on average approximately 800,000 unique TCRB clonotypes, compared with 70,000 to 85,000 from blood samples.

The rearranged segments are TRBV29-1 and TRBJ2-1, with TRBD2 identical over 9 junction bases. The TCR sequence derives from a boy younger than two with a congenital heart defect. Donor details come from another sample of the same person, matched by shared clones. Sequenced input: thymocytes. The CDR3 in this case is CSVLAGLFRFF. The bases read TGCAGCGTTCTAGCGGGGCTCTTCCGGTTCTTC.